This is a list of T cell receptor beta chains from one sample in a study of T cells in localized non-small cell lung cancer. Sequencing was performed with immunoSEQ multiplex PCR; in TCRdb, only in-frame clones are kept and a portion is missing. Seen here are approximately 950 clones, around 20% observed once, and the top ten hold about 20%. The sequenced sample was normal lung tissue next to the tumor, obtained before any cancer treatment. All receptors derive from a woman aged 35 to 69 with stage III lung adenocarcinoma. The CDR3 runs from the conserved cysteine through the conserved F or W. D genes are given only for firm matches. Not all rows give a size; the values are once, few, many and, for expanded clones, a class.

>.|TRBJ2-5|14|TRBV10-2|.
CASSGVSRQETQYF
TGCGCCAGCAGTGGAGTCAGCCGCCAAGAGACCCAGTACTTC
>TRBD1|TRBJ2-1|16|TRBV19|few
CASSPSGTDTHNEQFF
TGTGCCAGTAGCCCTTCCGGGACAGATACCCACAATGAGCAGTTCTTC
>TRBD1|TRBJ2-5|15|TRBV19|few
CASSPKDRFQETQYF
TGTGCCAGTAGCCCAAAGGACAGGTTCCAAGAGACCCAGTACTTC
>.|TRBJ2-6|15|TRBV6-8|few
CASSYPTSGANVLTF
TGTGCCAGCAGTTACCCGACCTCTGGGGCCAACGTCCTGACTTTC
>.|TRBJ2-3|16|TRBV9|.
CASSSSTSPSTDTQYF
TGTGCCAGCAGCTCAAGTACTTCCCCTAGCACAGATACGCAGTATTTT
>TRBD2|TRBJ2-7|13|TRBV6-8|large
CASSHGGTYEQYF
TGTGCCAGCAGTCACGGGGGGACCTACGAGCAGTACTTC
>TRBD1|TRBJ2-7|16|TRBV11-3|medium-sized
CASSSYRGSAPYEQYF
TGTGCCAGCAGCAGCTACAGGGGGAGTGCCCCCTACGAGCAGTACTTC
>.|TRBJ1-1|15|TRBV11-3|few
CASSLSPGMNTEAFF
TGTGCCAGCAGCTTGTCGCCGGGGATGAACACTGAAGCTTTCTTT
>.|TRBJ1-1|14|TRBV30|few
CASVPGHWNTEAFF
TGTGCCTCTGTGCCGGGACATTGGAACACTGAAGCTTTCTTT
>TRBD2|TRBJ2-3|16|TRBV6-8|.
CASSFLQREREDTQYF
TGTGCCAGCAGTTTCCTTCAGCGGGAGCGCGAAGATACGCAGTATTTT
>TRBD2|TRBJ2-3|16|TRBV15|.
CATSRGLAVQTDTQYF
TGTGCCACCAGCAGAGGGCTAGCGGTTCAAACAGATACGCAGTATTTT
>.|TRBJ1-6|16|TRBV19|few
CASSMWGSENNSPLHF
TGTGCCAGTAGTATGTGGGGCAGCGAAAATAATTCACCCCTCCACTTT
>.|TRBJ2-7|14|TRBV11-3|.
CASSLTPGSYEQYF
TGTGCCAGCAGCTTAACACCGGGCTCCTACGAGCAGTACTTC
>TRBD2|TRBJ2-1|18|TRBV28|.
CASSSGLAGARAYNEQFF
TGTGCCAGCAGTTCCGGACTAGCGGGAGCCCGAGCATACAATGAGCAGTTCTTC
>.|TRBJ1-4|13|TRBV28|.
CASRWGPNEKLFF
TGTGCCAGCCGATGGGGACCGAATGAAAAACTGTTTTTT
>TRBD2|TRBJ2-7|14|TRBV28|.
CASSPLAGGYEQYF
TGTGCCAGCAGTCCTCTCGCGGGAGGTTACGAGCAGTACTTC
>.|TRBJ1-6|16|TRBV11-3|.
CASSLEEGTYNSPLHF
TGTGCCAGCAGCTTGGAGGAAGGGACCTATAATTCACCCCTCCACTTT
>.|TRBJ1-1|13|TRBV6-8|.
CASSQQKNTEAFF
TGTGCCAGCAGTCAACAGAAGAACACTGAAGCTTTCTTT
>.|TRBJ1-3|15|TRBV11-3|.
CASSLSQSSGNTIYF
TGTGCCAGCAGCTTAAGCCAGAGCTCTGGAAACACCATATATTTT
>.|TRBJ2-5|14|TRBV11-3|.
CASSYQEYQETQYF
TGTGCCAGCAGCTATCAGGAGTACCAAGAGACCCAGTACTTC
>.|TRBJ2-7|14|TRBV6-8|few
CASSYARDTYEQYF
TGTGCCAGCAGTTACGCACGGGACACCTACGAGCAGTACTTC
>.|TRBJ1-1|14|TRBV11-3|few
CASSPPRGRTEAFF
TGTGCCAGCAGCCCCCCTCGGGGAAGAACTGAAGCTTTCTTT
>.|TRBJ1-1|13|TRBV23-1|.
CASSSDFWTEAFF
TGCGCCAGCAGCTCAGACTTTTGGACTGAAGCTTTCTTT
>.|TRBJ1-6|15|TRBV9|.
CASSSRLNYNSPLHF
TGTGCCAGCAGTTCCCGACTGAACTATAATTCACCCCTCCACTTT
>TRBD1|TRBJ1-5|16|TRBV6-8|few
CASSYHGQGTYQPQHF
TGTGCCAGCAGTTATCACGGACAGGGGACCTACCAGCCCCAGCATTTT
>.|TRBJ1-5|14|TRBV19|.
CASSIVAHNQPQHF
TGTGCCAGTAGTATAGTGGCTCACAATCAGCCCCAGCATTTT
>.|TRBJ1-2|15|TRBV28|.
CASRTQSQGTYGYTF
TGTGCCAGCAGAACGCAGTCACAGGGAACCTATGGCTACACCTTC
>.|TRBJ2-2|14|TRBV9|.
CASSVYSNTGELFF
TGTGCCAGCAGCGTATATTCAAACACCGGGGAGCTGTTTTTT
>.|TRBJ1-5|15|TRBV19|.
CASSPTDRFNQPQHF
TGTGCCAGTAGTCCCACTGACAGGTTTAATCAGCCCCAGCATTTT
>TRBD1|TRBJ1-1|14|TRBV11-3|large
CASSWGQMNTEAFF
TGTGCCAGCAGCTGGGGACAGATGAACACTGAAGCTTTCTTT
>TRBD1|TRBJ2-3|16|TRBV15|.
CATSRDKGTGIDTQYF
TGTGCCACCAGCAGAGATAAGGGGACAGGGATAGATACGCAGTATTTT
>.|TRBJ1-2|14|TRBV5-1|once
CASTFEATNYGYTF
TGCGCCAGCACCTTCGAGGCAACTAACTATGGCTACACCTTC
>TRBD1|TRBJ1-1|13|TRBV7-2|few
CASSLNRGVEAFF
TGTGCCAGCAGCTTAAACAGGGGAGTTGAAGCTTTCTTT
>.|TRBJ1-1|12|TRBV6-8|few
CASSHSDAEAFF
TGTGCCAGTTCCCACTCAGACGCTGAAGCTTTCTTT
>.|TRBJ1-5|14|TRBV19|few
CASSIGQPNQPQHF
TGTGCCAGTAGTATAGGGCAGCCCAATCAGCCCCAGCATTTT
>.|TRBJ2-7|16|TRBV28|.
CASSPGLWGSSYEQYF
TGTGCCAGCAGTCCAGGCCTTTGGGGAAGCTCCTACGAGCAGTACTTC
>TRBD1|TRBJ2-1|15|TRBV11-3|.
CASSQSGTGGYKQFF
TGTGCCAGCAGTCAGTCCGGGACAGGGGGCTATAAGCAGTTCTTC
>.|TRBJ2-1|14|TRBV19|.
CASSAGLSYNEQFF
TGTGCCAGTAGTGCTGGGCTCTCCTACAATGAGCAGTTCTTC
>TRBD1|TRBJ2-7|18|TRBV11-3|.
CASSLDPHTGTGAYEQYF
TGTGCCAGCAGCTTAGATCCACACACCGGGACAGGGGCCTACGAGCAGTACTTC
>.|TRBJ2-3|11|TRBV14|.
CASSHTDTQYF
TGTGCCAGCAGCCACACAGATACGCAGTATTTT
>TRBD1|TRBJ1-5|14|TRBV18|.
CASSADRANQPQHF
TGTGCCAGCTCAGCCGACAGGGCCAATCAGCCCCAGCATTTT
>.|TRBJ1-2|12|TRBV9|.
CASSDNGAGYTF
TGTGCCAGCAGTGACAATGGCGCTGGCTACACCTTC
>.|TRBJ2-7|13|TRBV6-8|.
CASSYSGGREQYF
TGTGCCAGCAGTTACTCCGGGGGGCGCGAGCAGTACTTC
>TRBD2|TRBJ2-2|16|TRBV11-3|.
CASSISSGTNTGELFF
TGTGCCAGCAGCATCTCTAGCGGAACGAACACCGGGGAGCTGTTTTTT
>.|TRBJ2-5|15|TRBV4-1|few
CASSQVGSPWETQYF
TGCGCCAGCAGCCAAGTGGGGAGCCCTTGGGAGACCCAGTACTTC
>.|TRBJ2-1|13|TRBV6-8|few
CAISRLGVNEQFF
TGTGCCATCAGTCGTCTGGGGGTCAATGAGCAGTTCTTC
>.|TRBJ2-7|15|TRBV6-8|few
CASSPRALKAYEQYF
TGTGCCAGCAGCCCCAGGGCCCTAAAGGCCTACGAGCAGTACTTC
>.|TRBJ1-1|15|TRBV6-8|.
CASSVMPDGNTEAFF
TGTGCCAGCAGCGTAATGCCAGACGGAAACACTGAAGCTTTCTTT
>TRBD2|TRBJ2-5|14|TRBV11-3|few
CASSVSGRAETQYF
TGTGCCAGCAGCGTCAGCGGGAGGGCAGAGACCCAGTACTTC
>TRBD1|TRBJ2-1|13|TRBV18|.
CASSPPGTGEQFF
TGTGCCAGCTCACCACCAGGGACAGGTGAGCAGTTCTTC
>TRBD2|TRBJ2-3|16|TRBV11-3|.
CASSLDIAGGTDTQYF
TGTGCCAGCAGCTTAGATATAGCGGGGGGCACAGATACGCAGTATTTT
>.|TRBJ1-5|13|TRBV30|.
CAWSVHANQPQHF
TGTGCCTGGAGTGTACACGCTAATCAGCCCCAGCATTTT
>TRBD1|TRBJ1-5|17|TRBV6-8|.
CASSYSPGTGSNQPQHF
TGTGCCAGCAGTTACTCACCCGGGACAGGGAGCAATCAGCCCCAGCATTTT
>TRBD1|TRBJ1-2|13|TRBV10-3|few
CAISERQGTTPTF
TGTGCCATCAGTGAGAGACAGGGCACTACTCCCACCTTC
>.|TRBJ1-3|14|TRBV6-8|medium-sized
CASKAISSGNTIYF
TGTGCCAGCAAGGCGATCAGCTCTGGAAACACCATATATTTT
>TRBD1|TRBJ2-2|19|TRBV11-3|.
CASSLPRQGGGSNTGELFF
TGTGCCAGCAGCTTACCCAGACAGGGCGGCGGATCGAACACCGGGGAGCTGTTTTTT
>.|TRBJ2-7|14|TRBV15|.
CATSRDSWVNEQYF
TGTGCCACCAGCAGAGATTCGTGGGTGAACGAGCAGTACTTC
>.|TRBJ2-7|15|TRBV18|.
CASSPPGTPNYEQYF
TGTGCCAGCTCACCGCCGGGAACACCAAATTACGAGCAGTACTTC
>.|TRBJ2-7|16|TRBV18|.
CASSPPFGGDIYEQYF
TGTGCCAGCTCACCACCGTTTGGAGGGGACATCTACGAGCAGTACTTC
>.|TRBJ1-1|14|TRBV5-1|.
CASSTRDTNTEAFF
TGCGCCAGCAGCACGCGGGACACCAACACTGAAGCTTTCTTT